This entry features one TCR beta chain sequence. Its antigen is undetermined. This sample is part of a study of CD8 T cells in Susac syndrome. RNA was extracted with the RNeasy kit, and a quantity of about 0.45 to 1 ug was reverse transcribed using random hexamers. An immunoSEQ multiplex PCR amplified TCR beta CDR3 over 54 Vbeta and 13 Jbeta. MiXCR, applied by TCRdb to the immunoSEQ multiplex PCR reads, yields one record per CDR3 protein. The profile shows 100,000 to 150,000 distinct CDR3 sequences, nearly 96% of them singletons. Study-level findings and limits: The CD4+ T cell repertoire of patients with Susac syndrome showed no detectable clonal expansion.

With 3 bases removed from V and 0 bases from J, the gap between germline ends came to 9 bases. The CDR3 spans 15 residues. Germline V CDR1 and CDR2: MGHRA, YSYEKL. The sequenced sample was CD4+ T cells from PBMCs. This sequence was found in a human donor with Susac syndrome. The chain couples TRBV4-1 to TRBJ2-4; a weak D match, TRBD2 (5 bases). The CDR3 reads CASSQEVIAKNIQYF. CDR3 nucleotide sequence: TGCGCCAGCAGCCAGGAGGTCATAGCCAAAAACATTCAGTACTTC.